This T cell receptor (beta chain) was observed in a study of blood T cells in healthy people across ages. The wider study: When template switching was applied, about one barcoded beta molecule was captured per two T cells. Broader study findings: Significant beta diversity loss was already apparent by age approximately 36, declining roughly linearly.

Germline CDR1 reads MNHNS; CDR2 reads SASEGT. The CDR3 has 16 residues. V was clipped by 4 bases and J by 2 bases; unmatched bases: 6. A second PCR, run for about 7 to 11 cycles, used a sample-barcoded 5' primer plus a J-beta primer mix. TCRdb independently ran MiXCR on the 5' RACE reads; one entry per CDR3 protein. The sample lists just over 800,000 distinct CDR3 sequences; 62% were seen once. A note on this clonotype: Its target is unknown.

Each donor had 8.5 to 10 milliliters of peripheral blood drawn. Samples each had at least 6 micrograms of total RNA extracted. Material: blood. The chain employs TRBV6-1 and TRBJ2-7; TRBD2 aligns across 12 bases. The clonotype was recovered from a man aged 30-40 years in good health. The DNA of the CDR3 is TGTGCCAGCAGTGCCCGGACTAGCGGGAAGACCTACGAGCAGTACTTC. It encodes CASSARTSGKTYEQYF.